The following is a TCR beta chain sequence with its context. Authors' data handling: Amplification with reference gene primers provided the estimates of nucleated cell counts. Here immunoSEQ multiplex PCR was the method, and the copy in TCRdb shows in-frame clones only, minus some. The V and J calls and clone size were taken over from that table, and D and trimming were inferred from the DNA. Of about 64,000 clones listed, approximately 90% are singletons. These data originate in a study of blood T cell repertoires in COVID-19. Whole-study context: Nucleic acid was either cDNA or gDNA, and it came from T cells, B-cell-depleted T cells, or PBMCs.

Across 24 US areas, participants ranged in age from roughly 18 to 89 years. Germline V gene lookup returns CDR1 WSHSY and CDR2 SAAADI. The CDR3 has 14 residues. The germline V and J ends were trimmed by 2 bases and 10 bases, with 12 bases remaining between them. Sequences were obtained from PBMCs or T cells enriched from blood (not recorded which). The origin of this receptor is a woman aged 35 to 49 who had recovered from COVID-19. This chain connects TRBV10-2 to TRBJ1-6; D is possibly TRBD1 (5 bases). The CDR3 spells CASSENGGGSPLHF. For the CDR3, the DNA is TGCGCCAGCAGTGAGAATGGGGGAGGCTCACCCCTCCACTTT.